This note documents a single T cell receptor beta chain sequence. Its matching antigen is unknown. The repertoire was sequenced with immunoSEQ multiplex PCR; TCRdb's copy has only in-frame clones and lacks some. The repertoire consists of tens of thousands of clones, with 90% occurring once and the leading ten covering approximately 3.1%. The source of the sample is a study of cytotoxic CD8 clonotypes in ibrutinib-treated CLL. Study results and caveats: Whereas clonality rose at ibrutinib response, it declined toward baseline at progression.

Germline V gene lookup returns CDR1 SGHDT and CDR2 YYEEEE. Between the trimmed V and J ends, which lost 3 bases and 2 bases, there was a span of 8 bases. The CDR3 sequence is 13 residues long. This clonotype was sampled from a human donor with chronic lymphocytic leukemia. The V and J genes are TRBV5-6 and TRBJ1-2; a possible D gene is TRBD1 (5 bases). The source was PBMCs, collected after 12 months of ibrutinib treatment. CDR3 DNA: TGTGCCAGCAGCTCCCGGGACAACTATGGCTACACCTTC. Residues: CASSSRDNYGYTF.